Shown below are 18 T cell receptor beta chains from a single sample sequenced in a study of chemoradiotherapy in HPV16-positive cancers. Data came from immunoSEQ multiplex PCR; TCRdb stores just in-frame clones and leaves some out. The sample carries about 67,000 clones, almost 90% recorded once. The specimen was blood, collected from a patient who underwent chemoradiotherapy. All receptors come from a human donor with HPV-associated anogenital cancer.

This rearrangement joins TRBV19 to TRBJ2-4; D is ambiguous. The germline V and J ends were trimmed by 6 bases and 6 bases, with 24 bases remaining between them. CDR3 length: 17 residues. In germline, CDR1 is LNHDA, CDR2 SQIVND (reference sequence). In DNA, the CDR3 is TGTGCCAGTAGGATTAAACGCTCTGGGTCAGATAGAAACATTCAGTACTTC. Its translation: CASRIKRSGSDRNIQYF.

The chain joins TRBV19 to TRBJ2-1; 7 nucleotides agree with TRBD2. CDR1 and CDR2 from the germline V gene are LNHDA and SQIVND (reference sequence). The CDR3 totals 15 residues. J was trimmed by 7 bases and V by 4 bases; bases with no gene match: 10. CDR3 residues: CASSSIMGEGNEQFF. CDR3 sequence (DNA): TGTGCCAGTAGTAGCATTATGGGGGAGGGTAATGAGCAGTTCTTC.

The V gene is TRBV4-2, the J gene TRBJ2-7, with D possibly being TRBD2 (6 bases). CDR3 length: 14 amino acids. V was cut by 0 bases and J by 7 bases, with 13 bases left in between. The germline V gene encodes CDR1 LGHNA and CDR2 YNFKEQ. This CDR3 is CASSQEWGVGEQYF. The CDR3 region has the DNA TGTGCCAGCAGCCAAGAGTGGGGGGTGGGAGAGCAGTACTTC.

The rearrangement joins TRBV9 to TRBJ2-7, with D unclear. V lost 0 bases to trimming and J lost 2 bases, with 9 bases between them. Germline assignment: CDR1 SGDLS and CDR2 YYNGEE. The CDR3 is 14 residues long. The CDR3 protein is CASSVEVEAYEQYF. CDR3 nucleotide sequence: TGTGCCAGCAGCGTAGAGGTAGAAGCCTACGAGCAGTACTTC. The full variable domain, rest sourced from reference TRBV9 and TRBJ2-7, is DSGVTQTPKHLITATGQRVTLRCSPRSGDLSVYWYQQSLDQGLQFLIQYYNGEERAKGNILERFSAQQFPDLHSELNLSSLELGDSALYFCASSVEVEAYEQYFGPGTRLTVT.

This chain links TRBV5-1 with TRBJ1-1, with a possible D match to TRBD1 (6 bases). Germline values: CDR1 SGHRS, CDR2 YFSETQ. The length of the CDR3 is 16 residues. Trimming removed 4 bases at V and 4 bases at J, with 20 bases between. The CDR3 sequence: CASSPAGTGSPTEAFF. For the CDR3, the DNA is TGCGCCAGCAGCCCGGCGGGAACAGGGAGCCCCACTGAAGCTTTCTTT.

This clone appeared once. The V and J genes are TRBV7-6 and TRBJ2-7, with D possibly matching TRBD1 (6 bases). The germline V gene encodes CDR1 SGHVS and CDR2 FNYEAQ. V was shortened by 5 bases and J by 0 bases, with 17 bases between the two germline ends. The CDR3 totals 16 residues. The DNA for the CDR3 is TGTGCCAGCAGCCGGCCCAGGGGTGACAGCTCCTACGAGCAGTACTTC. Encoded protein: CASSRPRGDSSYEQYF.

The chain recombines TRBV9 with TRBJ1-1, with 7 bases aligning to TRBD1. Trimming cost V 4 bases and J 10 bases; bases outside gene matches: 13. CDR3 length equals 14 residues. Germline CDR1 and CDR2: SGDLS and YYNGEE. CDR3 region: CASSPRTGGDGAFF. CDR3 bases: TGTGCCAGCAGCCCACGGACAGGCGGGGACGGAGCTTTCTTT.

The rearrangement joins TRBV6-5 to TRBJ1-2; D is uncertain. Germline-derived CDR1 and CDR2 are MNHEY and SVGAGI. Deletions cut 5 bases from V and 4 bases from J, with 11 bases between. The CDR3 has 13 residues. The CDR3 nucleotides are TGTGCCAGCAGTGAAACAGTTGGCTATGGCTACACCTTC. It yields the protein CASSETVGYGYTF.

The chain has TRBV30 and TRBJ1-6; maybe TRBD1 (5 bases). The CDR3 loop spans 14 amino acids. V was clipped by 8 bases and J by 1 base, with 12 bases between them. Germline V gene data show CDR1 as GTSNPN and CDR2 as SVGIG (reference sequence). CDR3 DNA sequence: TGTGCCGCTTCACAGGCTTCCTATAATTCACCCCTCCACTTT. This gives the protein CAASQASYNSPLHF.

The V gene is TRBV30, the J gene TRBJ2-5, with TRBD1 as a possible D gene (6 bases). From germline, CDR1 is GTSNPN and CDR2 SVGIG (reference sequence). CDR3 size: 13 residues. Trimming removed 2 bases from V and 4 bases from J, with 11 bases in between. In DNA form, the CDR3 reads TGTGCCTGGAGTAGGACAGCCGGAGAGACCCAGTACTTC. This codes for CAWSRTAGETQYF. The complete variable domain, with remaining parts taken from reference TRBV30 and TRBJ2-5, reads SQTIHQWPATLVQPVGSPLSLECTVEGTSNPNLYWYRQAAGRGLQLLFYSVGIGQISSEVPQNLSASRPQDRQFILSSKKLLLSDSGFYLCAWSRTAGETQYFGPGTRLLVL.

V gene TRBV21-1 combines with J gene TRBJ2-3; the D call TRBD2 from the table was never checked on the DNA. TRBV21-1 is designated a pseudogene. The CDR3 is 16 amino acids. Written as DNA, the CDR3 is TGTGCCAGCACCCCCGGGGGGCCCCTATACACAGATACGCAGTATTTT. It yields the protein CASTPGGPLYTDTQYF.

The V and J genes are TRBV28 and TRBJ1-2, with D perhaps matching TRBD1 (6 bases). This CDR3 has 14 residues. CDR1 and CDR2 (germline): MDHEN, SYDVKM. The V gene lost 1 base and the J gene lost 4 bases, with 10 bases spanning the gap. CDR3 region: CASSLFGQTYGYTF. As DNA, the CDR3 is TGTGCCAGCAGTTTATTTGGACAGACCTATGGCTACACCTTC.

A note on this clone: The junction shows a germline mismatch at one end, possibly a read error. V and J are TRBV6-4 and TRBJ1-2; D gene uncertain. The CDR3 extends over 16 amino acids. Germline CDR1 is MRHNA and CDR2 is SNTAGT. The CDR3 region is CASSYSRELLNYGYTF. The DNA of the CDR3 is TGTGCCAGCAGTTACTCAAGAGAGCTGCTTAACTATGGCTACACCTTC.

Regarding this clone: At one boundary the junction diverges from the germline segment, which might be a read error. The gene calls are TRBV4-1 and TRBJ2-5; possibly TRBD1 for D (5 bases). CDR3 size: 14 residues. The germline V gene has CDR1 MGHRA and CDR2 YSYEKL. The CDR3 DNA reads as TGCGCCAGCAGCCAAGATCAGGGTCAAGGGACCCAGTACTTC. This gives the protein CASSQDQGQGTQYF.

CDR3 bases: TGTGCCAGCAGCCAAGAAGTCCGAGGGACTGGAAACACCATATATTTT. It encodes CASSQEVRGTGNTIYF. The chain employs TRBV14 and TRBJ1-3; D unresolved. Trimming pared 0 bases from V and 2 bases from J, leaving 11 bases between. This CDR3 is 16 amino acids long. The germline CDR1 and CDR2 sequences are SGHDN and FVKESK.

The CDR3, as DNA: TGTGCCAGCAGCGTAGCGGGTGGGGGGGCCGCCTACAATGAGCAGTTCTTC. Its protein product is CASSVAGGGAAYNEQFF. This sequence joins TRBV9 and TRBJ2-1; TRBD2 might be the D (7 bases). Germline V gives CDR1 SGDLS, CDR2 YYNGEE. The ends were cut back, 0 bases at V and 2 bases at J, with 15 bases in the middle. CDR3 size: 17 residues.

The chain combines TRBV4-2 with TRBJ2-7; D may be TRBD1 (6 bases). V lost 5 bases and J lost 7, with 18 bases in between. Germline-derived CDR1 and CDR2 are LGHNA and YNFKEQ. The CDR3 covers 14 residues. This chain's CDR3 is CASSGKTGAREQYF. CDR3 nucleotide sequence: TGTGCCAGCAGCGGGAAGACAGGCGCGAGGGAGCAGTACTTC.

The CDR3 DNA follows: TGTGCCAGCAGCTTAGGCACTGACACAGATACGCAGTATTTT. This translates into CASSLGTDTDTQYF. The genes are TRBV5-5 and TRBJ2-3; D unresolved. The CDR3 sequence is 14 residues long. The V end lost 2 bases, the J end lost 2 bases, and 9 bases lay between the germline ends. Germline CDR1 and CDR2: SGHKS and YYEKEE (reference sequence).